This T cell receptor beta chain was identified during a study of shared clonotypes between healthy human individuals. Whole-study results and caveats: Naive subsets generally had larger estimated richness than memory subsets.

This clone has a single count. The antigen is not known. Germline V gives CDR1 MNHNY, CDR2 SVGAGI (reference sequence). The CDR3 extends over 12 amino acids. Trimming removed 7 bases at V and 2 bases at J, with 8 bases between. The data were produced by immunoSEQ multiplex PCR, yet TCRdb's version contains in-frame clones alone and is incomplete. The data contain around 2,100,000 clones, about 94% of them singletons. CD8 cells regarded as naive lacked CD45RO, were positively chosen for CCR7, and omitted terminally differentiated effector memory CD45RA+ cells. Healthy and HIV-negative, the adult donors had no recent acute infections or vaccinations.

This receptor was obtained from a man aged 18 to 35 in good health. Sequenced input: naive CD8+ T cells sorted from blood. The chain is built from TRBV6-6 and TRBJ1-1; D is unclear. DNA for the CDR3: TGTGCCAGCAACGAGGGAAACACTGAAGCTTTCTTT. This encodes CASNEGNTEAFF.